What follows are 23 T cell receptor beta chains derived from one specimen sequenced in a study of cytomegalovirus exposure and HLA in healthy donors. PCR employed 60 Vbeta and 13 Jbeta primers. Here immunoSEQ multiplex PCR was the method, and the copy in TCRdb shows in-frame clones only, minus some. The data show about 160,000 clones, with around 74% seen just once and more than 2.5% held by the top ten. The sequenced sample was PBMCs. The receptors originated from a female donor in good health and CMV-seronegative.

In its sample, this clone was seen a few times. The chain links TRBV4-3 to TRBJ1-3, with D perhaps matching TRBD1 (6 bases). This CDR3 has 15 residues. V gave up 0 bases and J gave up 9 bases, with 15 bases separating them. Germline CDR1 LGHNA, CDR2 YSLEER. CDR3 in amino acids: CASSQERGASSTIYF. CDR3 nucleotides: TGCGCCAGCAGCCAAGAGCGGGGGGCGAGTAGCACCATATATTTT.

A remark on this clone: At one end, the junction sequence differs from germline, possibly due to a read error. The chain couples TRBV11-2 to TRBJ1-5; no reliable D call. Germline CDR1 is SGHAT and CDR2 is FQNNGV. This CDR3 comprises 13 residues. CDR3 bases: TGTGCCAGCAGTCTCGGGGTCAATCAGTCCCAGCATTTT. Protein product: CASSLGVNQSQHF.

The V and J genes are TRBV7-9 and TRBJ2-6, with TRBD1 matching 7 bases. Germline V gives CDR1 SEHNR, CDR2 FQNEAQ (reference sequence). V shed 9 bases and J 0 bases; nucleotides not matched to a gene: 5. The length of the CDR3 is 15 residues. The CDR3 bases are TGTGCCAGGGGACAGATTGACTCTGGGGCCAACGTCCTGACTTTC. Amino acid sequence: CARGQIDSGANVLTF.

The chain combines TRBV25-1 with TRBJ1-6; D is uncertain. The CDR3 is 15 amino acids. Trimming took 4 bases from V and 13 from J, leaving 20 bases between them. Germline V gene sequence: CDR1 MGHDK, CDR2 SYGVNS. CDR3 amino acids: CASSATGNRRPPLHF. Written as DNA, the CDR3 is TGTGCCAGCAGTGCAACCGGGAACAGACGGCCGCCCCTCCACTTT.

V gene TRBV27 combines with J gene TRBJ2-7, with D maybe TRBD2 (6 bases). The CDR3 runs 12 residues. Trimming removed 8 bases from V and 5 bases from J, with 13 bases in between. Germline values: CDR1 MNHEY, CDR2 SMNVEV (reference sequence). The CDR3 loop reads CASRRGRHEQYF. CDR3 sequence (DNA): TGTGCCAGCCGCCGGGGGAGACACGAGCAGTACTTC.

The V gene is TRBV5-3, the J gene TRBJ2-3, with 7 bases lining up with TRBD1. TRBV5-3 is labeled an ORF, and its function is uncertain. The junction had 23 bases not matched to a gene; V was cut back by 4 bases and J by 3 bases. The length of the CDR3 is 20 residues. The CDR3 protein is CARSPLFVLLRDRRTDTQYF. CDR3 sequence (DNA): TGTGCCAGAAGCCCTCTTTTTGTTTTATTAAGGGACAGACGAACAGATACGCAGTATTTT.

CDR3 DNA: TGTGCCAGCAGTGGAGACAGGGGCGCTTACAATGAGCAGTTCTTC. Translated: CASSGDRGAYNEQFF. The chain recombines TRBV5-4 with TRBJ2-1; 8 bases map to TRBD1. V trimming: 5 bases; J trimming: 4 bases; junction bases outside the gene matches: 8. This CDR3 has 15 residues. Looked up from germline, CDR1 is SGHNT and CDR2 is YYREEE (reference sequence).

This clone occurred a few times. As DNA, the CDR3 is TGCAGCGCGTCCCCCGGGGACAGAGCCTCCTACGAGCAGTACTTC. It codes for CSASPGDRASYEQYF. The rearrangement joins TRBV29-1 to TRBJ2-7; 7 bases agree with TRBD1. This CDR3 has 15 amino acids. CDR1 and CDR2 (germline): SQVTM, ANQGSEA. J gave up 0 bases and V 7 bases, and 12 bases lay outside the gene matches.

This chain uses TRBV15 with TRBJ2-3; maybe TRBD2 (6 bases). There are 16 residues in the CDR3. Germline CDR1 reads LNHNV; CDR2 reads YYDKDF (reference sequence). Deletions cut 1 base from V and 4 bases from J, with 15 bases between. The CDR3 DNA is TGTGCCACCAGCAGAGGCCCGGGGGAGTTCTCAGATACGCAGTATTTT. It codes for CATSRGPGEFSDTQYF.

The chain combines TRBV5-5 with TRBJ2-1; the match to TRBD2 covers 7 bases. After removal of 4 bases from V and 2 bases from J, the junction contained 6 bases not matched to a gene. Germline values: CDR1 SGHKS, CDR2 YYEKEE (reference sequence). The CDR3 runs 15 residues. CDR3 nucleotide sequence: TGTGCCAGCAGCCCCCAACTAGCGACCTACAATGAGCAGTTCTTC. It specifies CASSPQLATYNEQFF.

The CDR3 loop reads CASSLQGAGRQPQHF. In nucleotides, the CDR3 is TGCGCCAGCAGCCTACAGGGGGCGGGGAGGCAGCCCCAGCATTTT. V and J are TRBV4-1 and TRBJ1-5, with 9 bases matching TRBD1. CDR3 length equals 15 residues. The J segment lost 7 bases and the V segment lost 4 bases, leaving 8 bases of the junction unmatched. Germline values: CDR1 MGHRA, CDR2 YSYEKL.

The chain recombines TRBV2 with TRBJ2-3, with D possibly TRBD2 on 5 matching bases. The V and J ends lost 6 bases and 2 bases respectively, with 9 bases between them. Germline CDR1 SNHLY, CDR2 FYNNEI. The CDR3 covers 13 residues. The CDR3 loop is CASRDSSTDTQYF. The DNA for the CDR3 is TGTGCCAGCAGGGACTCCTCCACAGATACGCAGTATTTT.

The rearrangement links TRBV7-2 to TRBJ2-1, with D unresolved. Per germline, CDR1 SGHTA and CDR2 FQGNSA. This CDR3 is built from 16 residues. V gave up 3 bases and J gave up 3 bases, with 15 bases separating them. The CDR3 sequence is CASSFDLNTNYNEQFF. The CDR3 nucleotides are TGTGCCAGCAGCTTTGATTTGAACACAAACTACAATGAGCAGTTCTTC.

The V call is TRBV19, the J call TRBJ1-1, with 9 nucleotides matching TRBD1. V shed 5 bases, J shed 3 bases, and the junction held 4 bases outside the gene matches. The germline V gene has CDR1 LNHDA and CDR2 SQIVND (reference sequence). The CDR3 totals 14 residues. CDR3 protein: CASSPDRGYTEAFF. CDR3 DNA sequence: TGTGCCAGTAGTCCGGACAGGGGATACACTGAAGCTTTCTTT. Full variable domain (remainder filled in from reference TRBV19 and TRBJ1-1): DGGITQSPKYLFRKEGQNVTLSCEQNLNHDAMYWYRQDPGQGLRLIYYSQIVNDFQKGDIAEGYSVSREKKESFPLTVTSAQKNPTAFYLCASSPDRGYTEAFFGQGTRLTVV.

V is TRBV28 and J is TRBJ1-1; 9 nucleotides align to TRBD1. V dropped 4 bases and J dropped 5; count of bases not matched to a gene: 11. The CDR3 sequence is 16 residues long. Germline CDR1 is MDHEN and CDR2 is SYDVKM. In DNA, the CDR3 is TGTGCCAGCAGTTCGACGACGGGACAGGGAAGGACTGAAGCTTTCTTT. Translating it yields CASSSTTGQGRTEAFF.

The chain links TRBV6-6 to TRBJ2-3, with 11 positions matching TRBD1. V shed 1 base and J 5 bases; nucleotides not matched to a gene: 2. There are 15 residues in the CDR3. The germline V gene encodes CDR1 MNHNY and CDR2 SVGAGI (reference sequence). The CDR3 DNA reads as TGTGCCAGCAGTTACTGGGACAGGGGGGGAGATACGCAGTATTTT. This encodes CASSYWDRGGDTQYF.

This clone was observed once. The J gene is TRBJ2-5, the V gene TRBV30; no definite D call. Germline loops: CDR1 GTSNPN, CDR2 SVGIG (reference sequence). Deletions cut 2 bases from V and 1 base from J, with 8 bases between. The CDR3 runs 13 residues. Here the CDR3 reads CAWSTRFQETQYF. CDR3 nucleotide sequence: TGTGCCTGGAGTACGCGGTTCCAAGAGACCCAGTACTTC.

This chain joins TRBV11-2 and TRBJ1-5; the match to TRBD1 covers 7 bases. This CDR3 is built from 14 residues. In germline, CDR1 is SGHAT, CDR2 FQNNGV. The J segment lost 7 bases and the V segment lost 6 bases, leaving 9 bases of the junction unmatched. The CDR3 is CASSLQGIGQPQHF. In DNA, the CDR3 is TGTGCCAGCAGTTTACAGGGGATCGGGCAGCCCCAGCATTTT.

The chain recombines TRBV15 with TRBJ2-5; 8 nucleotides match TRBD2. Germline values: CDR1 LNHNV, CDR2 YYDKDF (reference sequence). There are 15 residues in the CDR3. J lost 4 bases, V lost 0 bases, and 4 bases had no gene match. The CDR3 DNA is TGTGCCACCAGCAGAGACACGGGAGGGACAGAGACCCAGTACTTC. This sequence encodes CATSRDTGGTETQYF.

The J gene is TRBJ1-1, the V gene TRBV6-1; D unresolved. Germline V lookup: CDR1 MNHNS, CDR2 SASEGT. The length of the CDR3 is 14 residues. Trimming stripped 4 bases from V and 0 bases from J, with 9 bases between. CDR3 coding DNA: TGTGCCAGCAGTGCCGACACCGTGAACACTGAAGCTTTCTTT. Its protein product is CASSADTVNTEAFF.

This clone was recorded a few times. J is TRBJ1-2 and V is TRBV6-5; possible D gene TRBD1, 5 bases. From germline, CDR1 is MNHEY and CDR2 SVGAGI. Between the trimmed V and J ends, which lost 4 bases and 4 bases, there was a span of 13 bases. The CDR3 consists of 14 residues. The DNA for the CDR3 is TGTGCCAGCAGTTGGGGGGAGGTAGGCTATGGCTACACCTTC. This gives the protein CASSWGEVGYGYTF.

This chain joins TRBV29-1 and TRBJ1-4; D remains ambiguous. Germline loops: CDR1 SQVTM, CDR2 ANQGSEA. Trimming shortened V by 7 bases and J by 5 bases, and 11 bases separated the two germline ends. The CDR3 contains 12 residues. CDR3 in DNA: TGCAGCGGTCGGACGGGAAATGAAAAACTGTTTTTT. Protein: CSGRTGNEKLFF.

J is TRBJ2-5 and V is TRBV29-1; D remains unclear. Trimming took off 6 bases at V and 5 bases at J, with 13 bases between the two ends. Germline CDR1 reads SQVTM; CDR2 reads ANQGSEA. CDR3 size: 12 residues. CDR3 in DNA: TGCAGCGTACTAATGACGAGCGAGACCCAGTACTTC. This codes for CSVLMTSETQYF.